This T cell receptor (beta chain) is drawn from a study of Ad26.COV2.S vaccination and SARS-CoV-2 variants. Study overall: Donor got 5x10^10 or 1x10^11 viral particles of Ad26.COV2.S. The study's findings and limits: Total responses of T cells may have been underestimated by the analyses of TCR breadth and depth.

As to treatment: roughly 20 received Ad26.COV2.S at low or high dose, single or two shots; about 5 received placebo; per-sample allocation not given. Repertoires come from day 63 after the first vaccine or placebo injection. Clones were read by immunoSEQ multiplex PCR, and TCRdb kept only the in-frame ones, dropping some. The sample lists a few hundred thousand clones; more than 75% were seen once. This clone came up once. The antigen remains unidentified. The V segment lost 4 bases and the J segment 1 base; nucleotides outside the gene matches: 14. Germline assignment: CDR1 SGHNT and CDR2 YYREEE (reference sequence). This CDR3 is built from 19 residues.

This sequence originates from a person aged 18-60 years who received the Ad26.COV2.S COVID-19 vaccine or a placebo. The gene calls are TRBV5-4 and TRBJ1-3, with TRBD1 matching 10 bases. The sample here was peripheral blood, taken in a trial of Ad26.COV2.S vaccine versus placebo. CDR3 in amino acids: CASSTRQGASQTSGNTIYF. DNA of the CDR3: TGTGCCAGCAGCACCAGACAGGGGGCCTCTCAAACTTCTGGAAACACCATATATTTT.